This passage covers 10 T cell receptor beta chains from one sample sequenced in a study of blood T cell repertoires in COVID-19. Only in-frame clones appear in the TCRdb table, and some are missing; sequencing was by immunoSEQ multiplex PCR. The table has about 360,000 clones, around nine tenths seen once. The sample was peripheral blood. The source is a woman between 55 and 75 years old with COVID-19, enrolled during active disease.

Notes on this clone: This same CDR3 is encoded by further DNA sequences in the sample. The chain combines TRBV20-1 with TRBJ2-7; no definite D call. This CDR3 has 11 residues. Trimming removed 3 bases from V and 0 bases from J, with 3 bases in between. The germline gives CDR1 DFQATT, CDR2 SNEGSKA (reference sequence). CDR3 DNA sequence: TGCAGTGCTAGCAGCTCCTACGAGCAGTACTTC. It yields the protein CSASSSYEQYF.

The J gene is TRBJ2-2, the V gene TRBV12-5, with D unresolved. This CDR3 is built from 12 residues. Germline V gene data show CDR1 as LGHNT and CDR2 as FRNRAP. The ends were cut back, 7 bases at V and 3 bases at J, with 6 bases in the middle. The CDR3 protein is CASARDTGELFF. The CDR3 bases are TGTGCTAGTGCCCGGGACACCGGGGAGCTGTTTTTT.

The chain joins TRBV5-1 to TRBJ2-5; 8 nucleotides line up with TRBD1. With V trimmed by 5 bases and J by 5 bases, 17 bases remained unmatched. Germline CDR1 and CDR2: SGHRS and YFSETQ. There are 17 residues in the CDR3. The CDR3 DNA sequence: TGCGCCAGCAGATTCTCAGGGGGCGGTTCTTATGGGGAGACCCAGTACTTC. Translation gives CASRFSGGGSYGETQYF.

This clone has only a few counts. This sequence joins TRBV5-5 and TRBJ1-2, with 8 bases matching TRBD1. Trimming cost V 5 bases and J 3 bases; bases outside gene matches: 6. Germline V lookup: CDR1 SGHKS, CDR2 YYEKEE (reference sequence). The CDR3 runs to 14 residues. Written as DNA, the CDR3 is TGTGCCAGCAGACGAGAGACAGGGGACTATGGCTACACCTTC. It encodes CASRRETGDYGYTF. Filled out from reference TRBV5-5 and TRBJ1-2, the complete variable domain reads DAGVTQSPTHLIKTRGQQVTLRCSPISGHKSVSWYQQVLGQGPQFIFQYYEKEERGRGNFPDRFSARQFPNYSSELNVNALLLGDSALYLCASRRETGDYGYTFGSGTRLTVV.

This chain uses TRBV28 with TRBJ2-6; 7 bases line up with TRBD1. Looked up from germline, CDR1 is MDHEN and CDR2 is SYDVKM. V shed 4 bases and J 0 bases; nucleotides not matched to a gene: 9. The CDR3 contains 18 residues. The CDR3 region is CASSSSGQDISGANVLTF. For the CDR3, the DNA is TGTGCCAGCAGTTCCAGCGGACAGGACATCTCTGGGGCCAACGTCCTGACTTTC.

This clone has only one observation. The J gene is TRBJ1-5, the V gene TRBV12-5; TRBD1 aligns across 8 bases. The CDR3 contains 16 residues. With V trimmed by 7 bases and J by 5 bases, 13 bases remained unmatched. Looked up from germline, CDR1 is LGHNT and CDR2 is FRNRAP. Here the CDR3 reads CASDNGRDRWYQPQHF. The CDR3 DNA is TGTGCTAGTGACAATGGGCGGGACAGGTGGTATCAGCCCCAGCATTTT.

The chain combines TRBV5-1 with TRBJ2-1; 7 bases agree with TRBD1. Losses at the gene ends were 4 bases for V and 3 bases for J; bases not matched to a gene: 10. The CDR3 runs 16 residues. The germline CDR1 and CDR2 sequences are SGHRS and YFSETQ. The chain's CDR3 is CASSVGTDTFYNEQFF. The CDR3 coding sequence is TGCGCCAGCAGCGTTGGGACAGACACCTTCTACAATGAGCAGTTCTTC. Using reference TRBV5-1 and TRBJ2-1 for the parts outside the CDR3, the full variable domain is KAGVTQTPRYLIKTRGQQVTLSCSPISGHRSVSWYQQTPGQGLQFLFEYFSETQRNKGNFPGRFSGRQFSNSRSEMNVSTLELGDSALYLCASSVGTDTFYNEQFFGPGTRLTVL.

In this sample, this clone turned up once. This rearrangement joins TRBV7-6 to TRBJ1-4; the D is unclear. Germline V CDR1 and CDR2: SGHVS, FNYEAQ. Trimming shortened V by 5 bases and J by 0 bases, and 10 bases separated the two germline ends. The CDR3 runs 15 residues. The CDR3 region has the DNA TGTGCCAGCAGCCGGACGGAGGCAACTAATGAAAAACTGTTTTTT. It yields the protein CASSRTEATNEKLFF.

The sample holds one count of this clone. V and J are TRBV6-5 and TRBJ1-2, with D hard to call. V dropped 0 bases and J dropped 4 bases, with 9 bases sitting between them. The germline V gene has CDR1 MNHEY and CDR2 SVGAGI. There are 14 residues in the CDR3. CDR3 sequence: CASSYSAEGYGYTF. The CDR3 DNA is TGTGCCAGCAGTTACTCGGCAGAGGGCTATGGCTACACCTTC.

This chain uses TRBV10-2 with TRBJ2-7; possibly TRBD2 for D (6 bases). With 6 bases removed from V and 8 bases from J, the gap between germline ends came to 14 bases. The length of the CDR3 is 12 residues. Germline V gene lookup returns CDR1 WSHSY and CDR2 SAAADI. CDR3 DNA: TGCGCCAGCAGCCCCGTGGAGGGCCAGCAGTACTTC. Its protein product is CASSPVEGQQYF.